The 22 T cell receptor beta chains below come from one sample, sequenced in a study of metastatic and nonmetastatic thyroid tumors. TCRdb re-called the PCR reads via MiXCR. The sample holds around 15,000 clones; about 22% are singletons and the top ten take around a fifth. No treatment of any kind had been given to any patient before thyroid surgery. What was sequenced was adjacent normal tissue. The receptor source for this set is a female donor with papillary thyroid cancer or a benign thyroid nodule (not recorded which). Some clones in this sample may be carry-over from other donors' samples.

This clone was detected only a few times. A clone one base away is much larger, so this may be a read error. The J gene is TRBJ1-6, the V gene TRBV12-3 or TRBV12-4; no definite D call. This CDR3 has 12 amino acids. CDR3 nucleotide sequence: TGTGCCAGCAGTCTCAATAATTCACCCCTCCGCTTT. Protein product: CASSLNNSPLRF.

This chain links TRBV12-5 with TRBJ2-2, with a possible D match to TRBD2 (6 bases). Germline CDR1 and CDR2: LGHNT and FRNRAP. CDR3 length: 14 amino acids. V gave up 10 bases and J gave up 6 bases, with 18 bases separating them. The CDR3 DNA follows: TGTGCTACCCAACTATCGGGAGCCGCCGGGGAGCTGTTTTTT. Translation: CATQLSGAAGELFF.

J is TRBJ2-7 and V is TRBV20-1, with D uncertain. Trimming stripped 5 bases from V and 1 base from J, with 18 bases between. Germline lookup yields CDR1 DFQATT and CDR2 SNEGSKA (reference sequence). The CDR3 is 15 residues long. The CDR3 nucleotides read TGCAGTGCTGGCCCATCGGATCGACGGTCCTACGAGCAGTACTTC. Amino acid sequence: CSAGPSDRRSYEQYF.

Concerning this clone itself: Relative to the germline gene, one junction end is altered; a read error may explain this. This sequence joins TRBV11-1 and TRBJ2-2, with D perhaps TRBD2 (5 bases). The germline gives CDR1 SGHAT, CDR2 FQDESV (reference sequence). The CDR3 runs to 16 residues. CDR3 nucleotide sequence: TGTGCCAACAGCTTCGGTTTTGGAGGTTCCACCGGGGAGCTGTTTTTT. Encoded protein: CANSFGFGGSTGELFF.

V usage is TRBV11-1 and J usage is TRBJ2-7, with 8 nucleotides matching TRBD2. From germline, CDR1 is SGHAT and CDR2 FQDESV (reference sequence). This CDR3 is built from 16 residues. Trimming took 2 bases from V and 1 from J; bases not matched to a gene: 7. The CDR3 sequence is CASSLPEGLVSYEQYF. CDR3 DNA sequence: TGTGCCAGCAGCTTACCTGAGGGACTAGTGTCCTACGAGCAGTACTTC.

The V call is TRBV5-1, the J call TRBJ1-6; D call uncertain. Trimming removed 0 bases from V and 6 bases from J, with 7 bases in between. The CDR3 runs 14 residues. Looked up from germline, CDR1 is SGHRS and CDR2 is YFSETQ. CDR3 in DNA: TGCGCCAGCAGCTTGGGACCCACTAATTCACCCCTCCACTTT. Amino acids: CASSLGPTNSPLHF.

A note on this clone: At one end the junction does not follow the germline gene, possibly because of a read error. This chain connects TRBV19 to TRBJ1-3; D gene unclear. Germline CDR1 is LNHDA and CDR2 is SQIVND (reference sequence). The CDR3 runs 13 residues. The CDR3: CASRLPHGNAIYF. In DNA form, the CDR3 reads TGTGCCAGTAGACTCCCCCATGGAAACGCCATATATTTT. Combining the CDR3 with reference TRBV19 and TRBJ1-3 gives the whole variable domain DGGITQSPKYLFRKEGQNVTLSCEQNLNHDAMYWYRQDPGQGLRLIYYSQIVNDFQKGDIAEGYSVSREKKESFPLTVTSAQKNPTAFYLCASRLPHGNAIYFGEGSWLTVV.

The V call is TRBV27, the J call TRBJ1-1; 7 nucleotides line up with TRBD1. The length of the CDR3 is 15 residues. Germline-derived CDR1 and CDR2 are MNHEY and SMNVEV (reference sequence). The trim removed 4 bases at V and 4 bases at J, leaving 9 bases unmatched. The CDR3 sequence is CASSYHRGGGTEAFF. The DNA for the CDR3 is TGTGCCAGCAGTTACCACAGGGGAGGGGGCACTGAAGCTTTCTTT.

As DNA, the CDR3 is TGTGCCAGCAGTTACGGAGGCAGGGTAAACGAGCAGTACTTC. It specifies CASSYGGRVNEQYF. This chain uses TRBV6-5 with TRBJ2-7; either TRBD1 or TRBD2 may supply D (5 bases each). The CDR3 consists of 14 residues. Germline assignment: CDR1 MNHEY and CDR2 SVGAGI. Trimming took off 2 bases at V and 5 bases at J, with 13 bases between the two ends.

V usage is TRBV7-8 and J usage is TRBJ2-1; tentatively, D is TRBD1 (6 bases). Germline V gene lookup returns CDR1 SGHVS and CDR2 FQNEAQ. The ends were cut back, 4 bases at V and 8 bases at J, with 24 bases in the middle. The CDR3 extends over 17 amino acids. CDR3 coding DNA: TGTGCCAGCAGCTCTGGCTTGGACAGAGGCCCGCGGGATGAGCAGTTCTTC. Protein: CASSSGLDRGPRDEQFF.

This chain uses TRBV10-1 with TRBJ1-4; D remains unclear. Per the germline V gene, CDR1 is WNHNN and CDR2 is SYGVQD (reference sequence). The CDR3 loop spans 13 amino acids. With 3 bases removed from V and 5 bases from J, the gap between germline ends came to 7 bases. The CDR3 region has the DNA TGCGCCAGCAGTGAAGACGGCAATGAAAAACTGTTTTTT. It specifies CASSEDGNEKLFF.

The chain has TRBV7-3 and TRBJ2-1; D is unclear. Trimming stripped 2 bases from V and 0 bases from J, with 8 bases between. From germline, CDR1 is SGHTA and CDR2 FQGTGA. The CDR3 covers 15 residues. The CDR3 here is CASSLAGSSYNEQFF. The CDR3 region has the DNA TGTGCCAGCAGCTTAGCAGGTAGCTCCTACAATGAGCAGTTCTTC.

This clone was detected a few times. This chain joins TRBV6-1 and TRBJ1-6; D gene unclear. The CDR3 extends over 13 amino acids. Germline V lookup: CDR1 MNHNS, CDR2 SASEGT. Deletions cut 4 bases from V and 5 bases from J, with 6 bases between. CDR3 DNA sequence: TGTGCCAGCAGTGTCAAGGATAATTCACCCCTCCACTTT. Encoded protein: CASSVKDNSPLHF.

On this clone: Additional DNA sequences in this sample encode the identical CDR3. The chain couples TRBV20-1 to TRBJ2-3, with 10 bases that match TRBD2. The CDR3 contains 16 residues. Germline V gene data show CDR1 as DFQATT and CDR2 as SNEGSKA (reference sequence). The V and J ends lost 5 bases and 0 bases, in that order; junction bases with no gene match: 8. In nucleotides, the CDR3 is TGCAGTGCTCAGCGGACTAGCGGCTATAGCACAGATACGCAGTATTTT. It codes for CSAQRTSGYSTDTQYF.

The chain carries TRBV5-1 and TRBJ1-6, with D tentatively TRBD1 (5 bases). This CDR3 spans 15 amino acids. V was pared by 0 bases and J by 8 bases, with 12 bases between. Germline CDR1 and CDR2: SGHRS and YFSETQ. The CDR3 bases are TGCGCCAGCAGCTTGGCTGGCAGGGACGATTCACCCCTCCACTTT. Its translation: CASSLAGRDDSPLHF.

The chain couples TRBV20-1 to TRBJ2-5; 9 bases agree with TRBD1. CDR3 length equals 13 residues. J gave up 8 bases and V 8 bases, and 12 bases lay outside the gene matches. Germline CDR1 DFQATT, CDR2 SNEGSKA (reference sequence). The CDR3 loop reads CSLYLGQGVTQYF. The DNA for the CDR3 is TGCAGTCTTTATTTGGGACAGGGTGTCACCCAGTACTTC.

The CDR3 reads CASSLDTYEQYF. CDR3 nucleotides: TGTGCCAGCAGCTTAGACACCTACGAGCAGTACTTC. The V call is TRBV11-3, the J call TRBJ2-7, with D unresolved. Germline lookup yields CDR1 SGHNT and CDR2 YENEEA. The CDR3 sequence is 12 residues long. Trimming left V 0 bases short and J 2 bases short, with 2 bases between.

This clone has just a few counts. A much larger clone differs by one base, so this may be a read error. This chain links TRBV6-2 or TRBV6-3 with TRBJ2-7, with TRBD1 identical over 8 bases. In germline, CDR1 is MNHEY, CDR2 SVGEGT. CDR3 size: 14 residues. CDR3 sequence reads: CVSSLGQELGEQYF. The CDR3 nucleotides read TGTGTCAGCAGTTTGGGACAGGAACTGGGCGAGCAGTACTTC.

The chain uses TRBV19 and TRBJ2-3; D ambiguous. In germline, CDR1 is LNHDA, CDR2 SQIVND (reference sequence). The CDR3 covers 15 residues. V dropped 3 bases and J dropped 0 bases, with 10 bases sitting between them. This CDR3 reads CASSISVASTDTQYF. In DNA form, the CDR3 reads TGTGCCAGTAGTATCAGTGTAGCTAGCACAGATACGCAGTATTTT.

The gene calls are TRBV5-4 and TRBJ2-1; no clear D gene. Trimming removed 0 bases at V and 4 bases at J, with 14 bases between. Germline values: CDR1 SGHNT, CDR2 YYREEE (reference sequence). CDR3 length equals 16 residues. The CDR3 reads CASSLAFRLNYNEQFF. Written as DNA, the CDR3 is TGTGCCAGCAGCTTGGCCTTCCGACTGAATTACAATGAGCAGTTCTTC.

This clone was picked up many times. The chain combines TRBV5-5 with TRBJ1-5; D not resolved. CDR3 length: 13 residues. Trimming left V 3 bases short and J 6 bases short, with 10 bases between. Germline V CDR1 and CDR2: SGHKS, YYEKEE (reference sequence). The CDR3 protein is CASSSRGTQPQHF. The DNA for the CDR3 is TGTGCCAGCAGCTCACGGGGAACTCAGCCCCAGCATTTT. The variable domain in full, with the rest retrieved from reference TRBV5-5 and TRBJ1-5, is DAGVTQSPTHLIKTRGQQVTLRCSPISGHKSVSWYQQVLGQGPQFIFQYYEKEERGRGNFPDRFSARQFPNYSSELNVNALLLGDSALYLCASSSRGTQPQHFGDGTRLSIL.

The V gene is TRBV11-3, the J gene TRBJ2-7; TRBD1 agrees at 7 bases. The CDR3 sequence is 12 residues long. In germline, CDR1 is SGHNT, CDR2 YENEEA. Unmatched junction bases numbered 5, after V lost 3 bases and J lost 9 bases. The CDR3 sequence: CASSFTGTVQYF. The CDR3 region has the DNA TGTGCCAGCAGCTTCACAGGGACAGTGCAGTACTTC.